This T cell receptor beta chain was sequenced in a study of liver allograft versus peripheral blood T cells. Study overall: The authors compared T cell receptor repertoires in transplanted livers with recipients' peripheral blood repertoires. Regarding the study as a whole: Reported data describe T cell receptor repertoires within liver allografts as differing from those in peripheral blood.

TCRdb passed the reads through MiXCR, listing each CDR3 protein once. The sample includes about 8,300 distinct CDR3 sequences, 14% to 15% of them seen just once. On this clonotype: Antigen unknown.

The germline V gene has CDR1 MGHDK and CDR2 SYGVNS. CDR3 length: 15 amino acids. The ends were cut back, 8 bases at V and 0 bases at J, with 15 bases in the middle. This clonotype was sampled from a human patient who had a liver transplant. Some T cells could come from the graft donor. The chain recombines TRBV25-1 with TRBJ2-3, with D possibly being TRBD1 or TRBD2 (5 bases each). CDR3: CASQGTDTSTDTQYF. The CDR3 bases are TGTGCCAGCCAAGGGACGGACACTAGCACAGATACGCAGTATTTT. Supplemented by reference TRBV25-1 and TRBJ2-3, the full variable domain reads EADIYQTPRYLVIGTGKKITLECSQTMGHDKMYWYQQDPGMELHLIHYSYGVNSTEKGDLSSESTVSRIRTEHFPLTLESARPSHTSQYLCASQGTDTSTDTQYFGPGTRLTVL.